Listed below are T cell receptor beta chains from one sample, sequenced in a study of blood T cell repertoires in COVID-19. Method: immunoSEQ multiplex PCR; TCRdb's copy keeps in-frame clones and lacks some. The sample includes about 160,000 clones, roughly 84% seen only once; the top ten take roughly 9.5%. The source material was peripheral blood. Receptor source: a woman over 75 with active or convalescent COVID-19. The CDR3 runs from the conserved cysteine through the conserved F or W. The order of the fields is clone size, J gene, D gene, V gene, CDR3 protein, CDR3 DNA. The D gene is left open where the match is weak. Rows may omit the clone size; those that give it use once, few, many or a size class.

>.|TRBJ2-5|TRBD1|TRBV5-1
CASTFTGEAGETQYF
TGCGCCAGCACCTTTACAGGGGAAGCCGGGGAGACCCAGTACTTC
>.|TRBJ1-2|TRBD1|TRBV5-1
CASSLEGQGYGYTF
TGCGCCAGCAGCTTGGAGGGACAGGGCTATGGCTACACCTTC
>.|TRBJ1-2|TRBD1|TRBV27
CASSPFRGQGSYGYTF
TGTGCCAGCAGTCCCTTCCGGGGACAGGGCAGCTATGGCTACACCTTC
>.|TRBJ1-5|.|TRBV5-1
CASSLSSDQPQHF
TGCGCCAGCAGCTTGAGCAGCGATCAGCCCCAGCATTTT
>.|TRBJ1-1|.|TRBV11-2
CASRGGSNTEAFF
TGTGCCAGCAGAGGCGGCTCGAACACTGAAGCTTTCTTT
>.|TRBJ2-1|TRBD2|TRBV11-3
CASNQTTRGDSYNEQFF
TGTGCCAGCAACCAAACTACCCGGGGGGACTCCTACAATGAGCAGTTCTTC
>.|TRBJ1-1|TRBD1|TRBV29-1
CSVDIQGATEAFF
TGCAGCGTTGATATACAGGGGGCCACTGAAGCTTTCTTT
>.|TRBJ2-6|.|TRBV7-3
CASSSPGGSGANVLTF
TGTGCCAGCAGCTCCCCCGGGGGCTCTGGGGCCAACGTCCTGACTTTC
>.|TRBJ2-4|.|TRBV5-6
CASSNRWTVDKNIQYF
TGTGCCAGCAGCAACAGATGGACAGTGGACAAAAACATTCAGTACTTC
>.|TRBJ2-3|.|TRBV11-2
CASSLGRVGTDTQYF
TGTGCCAGCAGCTTGGGCAGGGTCGGCACAGATACGCAGTATTTT
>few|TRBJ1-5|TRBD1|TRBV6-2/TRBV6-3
CASSKGQGGQPQHF
TGTGCCAGCAGCAAGGGACAGGGCGGTCAGCCCCAGCATTTT
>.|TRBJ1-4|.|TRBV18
CASSSGIQEKLFF
TGTGCCAGCTCCTCGGGGATACAGGAAAAACTGTTTTTT
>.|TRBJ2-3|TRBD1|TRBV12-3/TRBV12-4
CASSIRGPDTQYF
TGTGCCAGCAGTATCAGGGGGCCAGATACGCAGTATTTT